This T cell receptor (beta chain) was sequenced in a study of blood T cell repertoires in COVID-19. Study overall: Some COVID-19 samples were acute and others convalescent; all came from the United States, Italy and Spain. PBMCs, B-cell-depleted T cells, or T cells provided the cDNA or gDNA that made up the material.

Per the study methods: Reference gene primers were amplified, and this amplification served to estimate nucleated cell counts. Repertoires were generated with immunoSEQ multiplex PCR, while TCRdb's copy carries only in-frame clones and drops some. V and J calls and clone size come straight from that table; D and trimming were deduced from the DNA. Of 50,000 to 70,000 clones in the sample, about 87% were seen once. CDR1 and CDR2 (germline): MNHEY, SMNVEV (reference sequence). The ends were cut back, 10 bases at V and 6 bases at J, with 22 bases in the middle. The CDR3 totals 16 residues. This clone is a singleton in its sample.

The sample taken for sequencing was peripheral blood. The TCR originated in a man in his 60s with active or convalescent COVID-19. The chain recombines TRBV27 with TRBJ1-6; D unresolved. CDR3 sequence: CATRRRKDTLNSPLHF. The CDR3 coding sequence is TGTGCCACGAGACGTCGTAAAGACACGCTTAATTCACCCCTCCACTTT.